Sequencing of this TCR beta chain was carried out in a study of T cell responses to AZD1222 COVID-19 vaccine. The CDR3 runs 13 residues. Germline CDR1 reads MNHEY; CDR2 reads SMNVEV (reference sequence). The germline V and J ends were trimmed by 7 bases and 0 bases, with 8 bases remaining between them. Sequencing was performed with immunoSEQ multiplex PCR; in TCRdb, only in-frame clones are kept and a portion is missing. This table holds roughly 150,000 clones, 88% found once. The sequenced sample was peripheral blood, obtained on day 0 of MenACWY control vaccination. The chain combines TRBV27 with TRBJ2-3; D gene unclear. The receptor was derived from an adult in good health. CDR3 sequence (DNA): TGTGCCAGCACGGGTCCTAGCACAGATACGCAGTATTTT. It codes for CASTGPSTDTQYF.